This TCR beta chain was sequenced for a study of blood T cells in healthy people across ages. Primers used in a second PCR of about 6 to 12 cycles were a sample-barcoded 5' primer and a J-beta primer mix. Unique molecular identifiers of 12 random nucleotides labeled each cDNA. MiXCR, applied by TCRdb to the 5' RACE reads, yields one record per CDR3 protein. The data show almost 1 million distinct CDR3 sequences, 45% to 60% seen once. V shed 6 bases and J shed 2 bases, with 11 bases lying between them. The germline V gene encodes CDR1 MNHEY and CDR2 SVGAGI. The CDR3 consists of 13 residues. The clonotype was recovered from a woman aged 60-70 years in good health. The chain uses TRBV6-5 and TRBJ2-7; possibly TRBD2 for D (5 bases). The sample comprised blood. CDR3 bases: TGTGCCAGCAGCCCCGGGATTCCCTACGAGCAGTACTTC. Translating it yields CASSPGIPYEQYF.